This T cell receptor (beta chain) was sequenced in a study of cytomegalovirus exposure and HLA in healthy donors. Findings of the study overall: Altogether, 164 TCR beta chains were recorded as cytomegalovirus-associated. Rare TCR sequences predominated, though certain public TCRs were found in many donors.

Note on this clone: What it binds is not known.

Germline CDR1 is SGHNT and CDR2 is YYREEE (reference sequence). Trimming cost V 3 bases and J 11 bases; bases outside gene matches: 10. CDR3 length: 14 residues. Sequenced by immunoSEQ multiplex PCR; TCRdb stores in-frame clones only, minus some. The data show hundreds of thousands of clones, over 80% seen once. Sample: PBMCs. The chain is built from TRBV5-4 and TRBJ1-1, with 10 bases lining up with TRBD1. The sequence was collected from a woman in her 30s in good health and CMV-seropositive. The CDR3 DNA reads TGTGCCAGCAGCTATCCGGGACAGGGGAGCTTGGCTTTCTTT. It yields the protein CASSYPGQGSLAFF.